The 2 T cell receptor beta chains below all came from one sample that was sequenced in a study of cytomegalovirus exposure and HLA in healthy donors. Repertoires were generated with immunoSEQ multiplex PCR, while TCRdb's copy carries only in-frame clones and drops some. Of about 160,000 clones listed, approximately 96% are singletons. Sequencing was carried out using PBMCs. Receptor source: a woman younger than 35 in good health and CMV-seronegative.

The chain joins TRBV9 to TRBJ1-5; D ambiguous. CDR3 size: 13 residues. V shed 2 bases and J shed 7 bases, with 10 bases lying between them. Germline-derived CDR1 and CDR2 are SGDLS and YYNGEE. CDR3 nucleotide sequence: TGTGCCAGCAGCGTGGGAGGGCAGCAGCCCCAGCATTTT. Amino acid sequence: CASSVGGQQPQHF.

This clone was found once. CDR3 sequence reads: CASSLMPSGGTDTQYF. The DNA of the CDR3 is TGTGCCAGCAGCTTAATGCCTAGCGGGGGGACAGATACGCAGTATTTT. The chain couples TRBV7-3 to TRBJ2-3; 11 bases are a match to TRBD2. The germline gives CDR1 SGHTA, CDR2 FQGTGA. Trimming at V came to 1 base and at J to 3 bases, leaving 3 bases not matched to a gene. This CDR3 contains 16 residues. The full variable domain, rest sourced from reference TRBV7-3 and TRBJ2-3, is GAGVSQTPSNKVTEKGKYVELRCDPISGHTALYWYRQSLGQGPEFLIYFQGTGAADDSGLPNDRFFAVRPEGSVSTLKIQRTERGDSAVYLCASSLMPSGGTDTQYFGPGTRLTVL.